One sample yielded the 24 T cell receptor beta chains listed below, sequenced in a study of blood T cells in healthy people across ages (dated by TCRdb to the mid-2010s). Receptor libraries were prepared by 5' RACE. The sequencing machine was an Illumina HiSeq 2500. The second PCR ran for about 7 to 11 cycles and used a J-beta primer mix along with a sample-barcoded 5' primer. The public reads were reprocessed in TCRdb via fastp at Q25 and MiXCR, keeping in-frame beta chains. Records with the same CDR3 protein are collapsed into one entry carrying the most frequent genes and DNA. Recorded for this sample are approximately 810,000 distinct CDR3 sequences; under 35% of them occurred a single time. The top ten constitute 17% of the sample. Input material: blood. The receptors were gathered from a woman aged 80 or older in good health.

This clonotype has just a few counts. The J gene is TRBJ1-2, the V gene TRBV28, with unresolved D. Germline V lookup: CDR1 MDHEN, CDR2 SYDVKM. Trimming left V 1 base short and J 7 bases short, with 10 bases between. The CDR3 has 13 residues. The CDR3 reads CASSLSGAPGYTF. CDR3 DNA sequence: TGTGCCAGCAGTTTATCAGGCGCTCCTGGCTACACCTTC.

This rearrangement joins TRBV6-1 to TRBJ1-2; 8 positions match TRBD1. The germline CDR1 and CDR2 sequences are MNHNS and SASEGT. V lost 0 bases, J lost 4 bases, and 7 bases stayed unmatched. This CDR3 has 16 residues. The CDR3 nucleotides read TGTGCCAGCAGTGAAGCCGGGACAGGTCCGTTCTATGGCTACACCTTC. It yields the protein CASSEAGTGPFYGYTF.

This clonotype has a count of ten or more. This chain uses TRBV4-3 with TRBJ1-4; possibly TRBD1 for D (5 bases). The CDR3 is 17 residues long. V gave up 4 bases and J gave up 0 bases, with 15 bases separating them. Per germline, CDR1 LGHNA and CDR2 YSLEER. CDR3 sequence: CASSPRQTLATNEKLFF. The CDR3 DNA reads TGCGCCAGCAGCCCCCGACAGACACTAGCAACTAATGAAAAACTGTTTTTT.

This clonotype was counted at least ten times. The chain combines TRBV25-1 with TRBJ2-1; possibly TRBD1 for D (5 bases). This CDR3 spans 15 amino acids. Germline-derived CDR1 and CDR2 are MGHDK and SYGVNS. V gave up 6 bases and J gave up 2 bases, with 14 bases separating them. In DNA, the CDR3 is TGTGCCAGCAGCGGAGACAGCAAGCCCTACAATGAGCAGTTCTTC. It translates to CASSGDSKPYNEQFF.

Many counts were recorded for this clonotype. Written as DNA, the CDR3 is TGCAGTGCTAGACTCCAAAATGGGACAGGGGTGACTAGTGTGCAGTACTTC. Its protein product is CSARLQNGTGVTSVQYF. This chain joins TRBV20-1 and TRBJ2-7, with 10 bases identical to TRBD1. Germline V gives CDR1 DFQATT, CDR2 SNEGSKA (reference sequence). Losses at the gene ends were 2 bases for V and 9 bases for J; bases not matched to a gene: 19. This CDR3 is 17 amino acids long.

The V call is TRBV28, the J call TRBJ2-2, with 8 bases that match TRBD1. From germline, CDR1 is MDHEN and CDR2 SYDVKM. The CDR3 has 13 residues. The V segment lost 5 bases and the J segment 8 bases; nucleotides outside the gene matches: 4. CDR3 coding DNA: TGTGCCAGCAGTCAGGGGGCGAGGGGGGAGCTGTTTTTT. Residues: CASSQGARGELFF.

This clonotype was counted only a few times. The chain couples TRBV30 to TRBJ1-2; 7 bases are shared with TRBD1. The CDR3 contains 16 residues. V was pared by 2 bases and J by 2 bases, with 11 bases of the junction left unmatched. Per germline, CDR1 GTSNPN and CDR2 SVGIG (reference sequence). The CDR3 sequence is CAWSTGAGSGNYGYTF. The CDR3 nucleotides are TGTGCCTGGAGTACAGGGGCTGGGTCTGGAAACTATGGCTACACCTTC. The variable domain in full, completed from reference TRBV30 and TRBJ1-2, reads SQTIHQWPATLVQPVGSPLSLECTVEGTSNPNLYWYRQAAGRGLQLLFYSVGIGQISSEVPQNLSASRPQDRQFILSSKKLLLSDSGFYLCAWSTGAGSGNYGYTFGSGTRLTVV.

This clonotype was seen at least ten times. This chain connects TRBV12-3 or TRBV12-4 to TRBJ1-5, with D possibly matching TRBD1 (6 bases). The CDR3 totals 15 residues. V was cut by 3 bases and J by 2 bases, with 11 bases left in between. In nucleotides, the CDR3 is TGTGCCAGCAGTTTGATTAGGGGGGGCAATCAGCCCCAGCATTTT. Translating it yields CASSLIRGGNQPQHF.

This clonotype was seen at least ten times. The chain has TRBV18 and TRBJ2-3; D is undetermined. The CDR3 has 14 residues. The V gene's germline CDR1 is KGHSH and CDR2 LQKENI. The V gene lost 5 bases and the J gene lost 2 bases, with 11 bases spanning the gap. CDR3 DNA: TGTGCCAGCTCAACTACAGTACTCACAGATACGCAGTATTTT. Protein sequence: CASSTTVLTDTQYF.

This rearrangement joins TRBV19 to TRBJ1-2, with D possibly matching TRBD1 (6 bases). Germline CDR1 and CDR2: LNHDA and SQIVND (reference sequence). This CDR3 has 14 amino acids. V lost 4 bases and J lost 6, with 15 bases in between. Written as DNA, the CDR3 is TGTGCCAGTAGTACATTCCAGGGGAGGAATGGCTACACCTTC. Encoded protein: CASSTFQGRNGYTF.

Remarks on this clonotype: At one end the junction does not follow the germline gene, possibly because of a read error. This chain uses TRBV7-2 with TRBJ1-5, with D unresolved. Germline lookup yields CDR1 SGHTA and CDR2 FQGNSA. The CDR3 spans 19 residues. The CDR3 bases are TGTGCCAGCAGCCACGTGCCAATTCACGGCCTTTATAGCAATCAGCCCCGGCATTTT. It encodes CASSHVPIHGLYSNQPRHF. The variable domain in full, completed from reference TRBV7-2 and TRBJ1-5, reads GAGVSQSPSNKVTEKGKDVELRCDPISGHTALYWYRQSLGQGLEFLIYFQGNSAPDKSGLPSDRFSAERTGGSVSTLTIQRTQQEDSAVYLCASSHVPIHGLYSNQPRHFGDGTRLSIL.

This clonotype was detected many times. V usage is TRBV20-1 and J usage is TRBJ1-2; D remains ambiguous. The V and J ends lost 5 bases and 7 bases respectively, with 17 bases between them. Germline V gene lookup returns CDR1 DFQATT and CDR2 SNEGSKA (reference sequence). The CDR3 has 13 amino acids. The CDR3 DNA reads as TGCAGTGCTCTCAATCAAGGTCAAGGTGGCTACACCTTC. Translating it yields CSALNQGQGGYTF.

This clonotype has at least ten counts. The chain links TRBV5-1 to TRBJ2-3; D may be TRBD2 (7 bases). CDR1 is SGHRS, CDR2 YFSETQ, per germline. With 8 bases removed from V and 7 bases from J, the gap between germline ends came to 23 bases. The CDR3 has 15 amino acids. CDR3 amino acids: CASSGGKAISHTQYF. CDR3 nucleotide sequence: TGCGCCAGTTCGGGGGGCAAGGCGATTTCTCATACGCAGTATTTT.

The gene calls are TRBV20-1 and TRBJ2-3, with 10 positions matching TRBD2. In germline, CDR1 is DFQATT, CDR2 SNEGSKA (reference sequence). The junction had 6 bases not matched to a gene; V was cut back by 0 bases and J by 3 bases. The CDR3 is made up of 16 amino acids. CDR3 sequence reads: CSARDPASGGTDTQYF. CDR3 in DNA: TGCAGTGCTAGAGATCCGGCTAGCGGGGGAACAGATACGCAGTATTTT.

The CDR3 DNA is TGTGCCAGCGGCACCTACATTAGCGGGGCGAGGGGTGAGCAGTTCTTC. Its protein product is CASGTYISGARGEQFF. The chain is built from TRBV6-1 and TRBJ2-1, with TRBD2 matching over 8 bases. Trimming took 8 bases from V and 9 from J; bases not matched to a gene: 18. The CDR3 covers 16 residues. CDR1 is MNHNS, CDR2 SASEGT, per germline.

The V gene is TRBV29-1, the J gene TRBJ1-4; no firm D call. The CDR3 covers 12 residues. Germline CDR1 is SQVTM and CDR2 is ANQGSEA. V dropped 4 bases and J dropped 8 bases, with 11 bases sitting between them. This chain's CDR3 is CSVGGGNEKLFF. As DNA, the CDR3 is TGCAGCGTTGGGGGAGGGAACGAAAAACTGTTTTTT.

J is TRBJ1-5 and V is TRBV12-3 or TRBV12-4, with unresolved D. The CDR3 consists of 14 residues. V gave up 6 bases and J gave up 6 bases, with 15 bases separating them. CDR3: CASSPANAGQPQHF. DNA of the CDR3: TGTGCCAGCAGCCCCGCCAACGCAGGTCAGCCCCAGCATTTT.

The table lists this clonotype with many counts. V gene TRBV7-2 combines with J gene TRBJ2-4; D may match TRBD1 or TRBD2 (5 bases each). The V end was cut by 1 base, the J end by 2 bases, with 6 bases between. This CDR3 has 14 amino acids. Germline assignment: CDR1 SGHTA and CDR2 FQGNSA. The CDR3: CASSLGGSKNIQYF. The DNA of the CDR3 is TGTGCCAGCAGCTTAGGGGGGTCCAAAAACATTCAGTACTTC.

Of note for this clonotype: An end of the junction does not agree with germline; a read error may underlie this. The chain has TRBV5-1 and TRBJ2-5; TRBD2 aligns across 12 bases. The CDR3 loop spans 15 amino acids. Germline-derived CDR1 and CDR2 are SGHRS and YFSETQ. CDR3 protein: CASGLLAGGQETQYF. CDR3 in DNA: TGCGCCAGCGGCTTGCTAGCGGGGGGGCAAGAGACCCAGTACTTC.

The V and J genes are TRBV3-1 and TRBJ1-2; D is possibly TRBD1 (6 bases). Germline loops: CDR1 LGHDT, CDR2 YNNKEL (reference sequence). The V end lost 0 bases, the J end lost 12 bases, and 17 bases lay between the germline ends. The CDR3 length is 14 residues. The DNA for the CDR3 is TGTGCCAGCAGCCAAGAGCGGATCTTGGGGGGCCACACCTTC. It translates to CASSQERILGGHTF.

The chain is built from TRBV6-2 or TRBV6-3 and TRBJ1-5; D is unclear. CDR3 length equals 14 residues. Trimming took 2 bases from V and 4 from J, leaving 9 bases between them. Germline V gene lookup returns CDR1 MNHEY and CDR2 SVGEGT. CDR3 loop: CASSYVSGNQPQHF. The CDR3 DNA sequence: TGTGCCAGCAGTTACGTCTCAGGTAATCAGCCCCAGCATTTT.

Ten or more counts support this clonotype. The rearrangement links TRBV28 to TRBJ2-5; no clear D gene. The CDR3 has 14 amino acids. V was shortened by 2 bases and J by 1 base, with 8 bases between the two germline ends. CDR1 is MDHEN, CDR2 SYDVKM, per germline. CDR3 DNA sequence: TGTGCCAGCAGTTTACTTTCAGCCCAAGAGACCCAGTACTTC. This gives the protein CASSLLSAQETQYF.

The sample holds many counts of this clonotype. CDR3 nucleotides: TGTGCCAGCGTCCAGGGGGGAGGCAATGAGCAGTTCTTC. Translated, it gives CASVQGGGNEQFF. This rearrangement joins TRBV7-6 to TRBJ2-1; D may be TRBD1 (7 bases). Germline assignment: CDR1 SGHVS and CDR2 FNYEAQ. The CDR3 sequence is 13 residues long. V lost 8 bases to trimming and J lost 6 bases, with 14 bases between them.

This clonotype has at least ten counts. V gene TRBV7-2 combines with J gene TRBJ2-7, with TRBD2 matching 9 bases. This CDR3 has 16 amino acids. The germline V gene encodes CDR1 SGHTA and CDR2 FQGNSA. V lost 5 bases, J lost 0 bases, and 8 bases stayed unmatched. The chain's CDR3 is CASSLSGGSSSYEQYF. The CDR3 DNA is TGTGCCAGCAGCCTCAGCGGGGGGTCAAGCTCCTACGAGCAGTACTTC.